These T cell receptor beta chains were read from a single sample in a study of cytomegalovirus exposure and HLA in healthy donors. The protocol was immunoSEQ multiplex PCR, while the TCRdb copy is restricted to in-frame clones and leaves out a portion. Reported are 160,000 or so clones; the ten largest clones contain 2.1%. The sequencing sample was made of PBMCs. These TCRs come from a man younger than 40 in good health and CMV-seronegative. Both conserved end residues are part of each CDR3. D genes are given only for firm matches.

CDR3 protein: CASAHRSELFF
CDR3 DNA: TGTGCCAGCGCCCACCGGTCGGAGCTGTTTTTT
V gene: TRBV27
J gene: TRBJ2-2
D gene: .

CDR3 protein: CASSWTGDEKLFF
CDR3 DNA: TGTGCCAGCAGCTGGACGGGGGATGAAAAACTGTTTTTT
V gene: TRBV5-6
J gene: TRBJ1-4
D gene: .

CDR3 protein: CASSHRGVQGAGEKLFF
CDR3 DNA: TGCGCCAGCAGCCACCGGGGGGTTCAGGGGGCTGGTGAAAAACTGTTTTTT
V gene: TRBV5-1
J gene: TRBJ1-4
D gene: TRBD1

CDR3 protein: CASSLELTGKDTEAFF
CDR3 DNA: TGTGCCAGCAGCCTAGAACTAACAGGGAAAGACACTGAAGCTTTCTTT
V gene: TRBV5-6
J gene: TRBJ1-1
D gene: .

CDR3 protein: CASSFGSGHYNEQFF
CDR3 DNA: TGTGCCAGCAGCTTCGGGAGCGGACACTACAATGAGCAGTTCTTC
V gene: TRBV7-9
J gene: TRBJ2-1
D gene: .

CDR3 protein: CASSPGVVSSYNEQFF
CDR3 DNA: TGCGCCAGCAGCCCGGGGGTAGTAAGCTCCTACAATGAGCAGTTCTTC
V gene: TRBV5-1
J gene: TRBJ2-1
D gene: .

CDR3 protein: CASSTPGQISYEQYF
CDR3 DNA: TGTGCCAGCAGCACCCCGGGACAGATCTCCTACGAGCAGTACTTC
V gene: TRBV11-3
J gene: TRBJ2-7
D gene: TRBD1

CDR3 protein: CSVVVNYEQYF
CDR3 DNA: TGCAGCGTTGTAGTTAACTACGAGCAGTACTTC
V gene: TRBV29-1
J gene: TRBJ2-7
D gene: .

CDR3 protein: CASTPSGVNYGYTF
CDR3 DNA: TGTGCCAGCACTCCTTCAGGGGTTAACTATGGCTACACCTTC
V gene: TRBV6-5
J gene: TRBJ1-2
D gene: .

CDR3 protein: CASTDRGPGQPQHF
CDR3 DNA: TGTGCCAGTACCGACAGGGGGCCAGGGCAGCCCCAGCATTTT
V gene: TRBV19
J gene: TRBJ1-5
D gene: TRBD1

CDR3 protein: CASSLVGTNTEAFF
CDR3 DNA: TGTGCCAGCAGTTTAGTTGGCACGAACACTGAAGCTTTCTTT
V gene: TRBV27
J gene: TRBJ1-1
D gene: .

CDR3 protein: CASSPRLGEMNTEAFF
CDR3 DNA: TGCGCCAGCAGCCCGAGGTTAGGGGAAATGAACACTGAAGCTTTCTTT
V gene: TRBV4-1
J gene: TRBJ1-1
D gene: .

CDR3 protein: CASSHPRGTSGRGTDTQYF
CDR3 DNA: TGCGCCAGCAGCCACCCTCGAGGAACTAGCGGGAGAGGCACAGATACGCAGTATTTT
V gene: TRBV4-1
J gene: TRBJ2-3
D gene: TRBD2

CDR3 protein: CASSYHGLASHEQYF
CDR3 DNA: TGTGCCAGCAGTTACCATGGACTAGCGTCCCACGAGCAGTACTTC
V gene: TRBV6-5
J gene: TRBJ2-7
D gene: TRBD2

CDR3 protein: CASRSGTGGIYGYTF
CDR3 DNA: TGTGCCAGCAGATCCGGGACAGGGGGAATCTATGGCTACACCTTC
V gene: TRBV27
J gene: TRBJ1-2
D gene: TRBD1

CDR3 protein: CASRPVQGKDTEAFF
CDR3 DNA: TGTGCCAGCAGACCCGTACAGGGGAAAGACACTGAAGCTTTCTTT
V gene: TRBV7-8
J gene: TRBJ1-1
D gene: TRBD1

CDR3 protein: CASLGQVNTEAFF
CDR3 DNA: TGTGCCAGTTTGGGACAGGTGAACACTGAAGCTTTCTTT
V gene: TRBV18
J gene: TRBJ1-1
D gene: TRBD1

CDR3 protein: CASSLREVGPEAFF
CDR3 DNA: TGTGCCAGCAGCTTGCGGGAGGTCGGCCCTGAAGCCTTCTTT
V gene: TRBV5-4
J gene: TRBJ1-1
D gene: .

CDR3 protein: CASSLPGQGADGYTF
CDR3 DNA: TGTGCCAGCTCACTACCCGGACAGGGGGCTGATGGCTACACCTTC
V gene: TRBV18
J gene: TRBJ1-2
D gene: TRBD1

CDR3 protein: CASSSSSSYEQYF
CDR3 DNA: TGCGCCAGCAGCTCCTCCAGCTCCTACGAGCAGTACTTC
V gene: TRBV5-1
J gene: TRBJ2-7
D gene: .

CDR3 protein: CAISPRQGKETQYF
CDR3 DNA: TGTGCCATCAGTCCGAGACAGGGAAAAGAGACCCAGTACTTC
V gene: TRBV10-3
J gene: TRBJ2-5
D gene: TRBD1

CDR3 protein: CSAGTATGGEQYF
CDR3 DNA: TGCAGCGCCGGGACAGCCACTGGGGGGGAGCAGTACTTC
V gene: TRBV29-1
J gene: TRBJ2-7
D gene: .

CDR3 protein: CASSLVLAGSSYNEQFF
CDR3 DNA: TGTGCCAGCTCCCTGGTCTTGGCGGGTAGCTCCTACAATGAGCAGTTCTTC
V gene: TRBV18
J gene: TRBJ2-1
D gene: .

CDR3 protein: CASSLNQGAAEAFF
CDR3 DNA: TGTGCCAGCAGTCTAAATCAGGGGGCGGCTGAAGCTTTCTTT
V gene: TRBV27
J gene: TRBJ1-1
D gene: TRBD1

CDR3 protein: CAWIRAGLDEQFF
CDR3 DNA: TGTGCCTGGATACGGGCAGGGTTGGATGAGCAGTTCTTC
V gene: TRBV30
J gene: TRBJ2-1
D gene: .

CDR3 protein: CASSQERPRQGIGMGNEQFF
CDR3 DNA: TGTGCCAGCAGCCAAGAACGGCCTAGACAGGGTATTGGGATGGGGAATGAGCAGTTCTTC
V gene: TRBV4-2
J gene: TRBJ2-1
D gene: TRBD1

CDR3 protein: CASRETSTDTQYF
CDR3 DNA: TGTGCCAGCAGAGAAACTAGCACAGATACGCAGTATTTT
V gene: TRBV2
J gene: TRBJ2-3
D gene: .

CDR3 protein: CAWLLAGGNIQYF
CDR3 DNA: TGTGCCTGGCTACTAGCGGGAGGGAACATTCAGTACTTC
V gene: TRBV30
J gene: TRBJ2-4
D gene: TRBD2

CDR3 protein: CSGEKGEGGYGYTF
CDR3 DNA: TGCAGCGGCGAGAAAGGTGAAGGCGGCTATGGCTACACCTTC
V gene: TRBV29-1
J gene: TRBJ1-2
D gene: .

CDR3 protein: CASRSTGLGNFNEQFF
CDR3 DNA: TGTGCCAGCAGAAGTACGGGACTAGGGAATTTCAATGAGCAGTTCTTC
V gene: TRBV28
J gene: TRBJ2-1
D gene: TRBD2

CDR3 protein: CASSPDREVGEQYF
CDR3 DNA: TGTGCCAGCAGTCCCGACAGGGAGGTAGGTGAGCAGTACTTC
V gene: TRBV6-6
J gene: TRBJ2-7
D gene: .

CDR3 protein: CASSLGTSGRSEKLFF
CDR3 DNA: TGCGCCAGCAGCCTCGGGACTAGCGGGAGGAGCGAAAAACTGTTTTTT
V gene: TRBV4-3
J gene: TRBJ1-4
D gene: .

CDR3 protein: CASRGGAEQYF
CDR3 DNA: TGTGCCAGTCGAGGCGGGGCCGAGCAGTACTTC
V gene: TRBV28
J gene: TRBJ2-7
D gene: .

CDR3 protein: CATSHRDTGELFF
CDR3 DNA: TGTGCCACCAGCCATAGAGACACCGGGGAGCTGTTTTTT
V gene: TRBV15
J gene: TRBJ2-2
D gene: .

CDR3 protein: CASSNSEGTNEKLFF
CDR3 DNA: TGTGCCAGCTCCAACTCCGAGGGTACTAATGAAAAACTGTTTTTT
V gene: TRBV18
J gene: TRBJ1-4
D gene: .

CDR3 protein: CASSLVGQGAKNIQYF
CDR3 DNA: TGCGCCAGCAGCTTGGTGGGACAGGGGGCCAAAAACATTCAGTACTTC
V gene: TRBV5-1
J gene: TRBJ2-4
D gene: TRBD1

CDR3 protein: CASSSYGGAGAEAFF
CDR3 DNA: TGCGCCAGCAGCAGCTATGGGGGGGCTGGTGCTGAAGCTTTCTTT
V gene: TRBV5-1
J gene: TRBJ1-1
D gene: .

CDR3 protein: CASSFNQYTEAFF
CDR3 DNA: TGTGCCAGCAGCTTCAATCAATACACTGAAGCTTTCTTT
V gene: TRBV7-8
J gene: TRBJ1-1
D gene: .

CDR3 protein: CASSLEGGLGELFF
CDR3 DNA: TGTGCCAGCAGCTTAGAGGGGGGTCTCGGGGAGCTGTTTTTT
V gene: TRBV11-3
J gene: TRBJ2-2
D gene: .

CDR3 protein: CASSPPGLNTEAFF
CDR3 DNA: TGTGCCAGCAGTCCTCCAGGGTTGAACACTGAAGCTTTCTTT
V gene: TRBV27
J gene: TRBJ1-1
D gene: .

CDR3 protein: CASSLELERDEQFF
CDR3 DNA: TGCGCCAGCAGCTTGGAACTAGAGAGAGATGAGCAGTTCTTC
V gene: TRBV5-1
J gene: TRBJ2-1
D gene: .

CDR3 protein: CASSPPRLNTEAFF
CDR3 DNA: TGTGCCAGCAGTCCACCGCGACTAAACACTGAAGCTTTCTTT
V gene: TRBV28
J gene: TRBJ1-1
D gene: .

CDR3 protein: CASSLQGAPGYTF
CDR3 DNA: TGTGCCAGCAGTTTACAGGGGGCGCCTGGCTACACCTTC
V gene: TRBV27
J gene: TRBJ1-2
D gene: TRBD1

CDR3 protein: CASTESGSGADEQYF
CDR3 DNA: TGTGCCAGCACCGAAAGCGGTAGCGGAGCCGACGAGCAGTACTTC
V gene: TRBV6-5
J gene: TRBJ2-7
D gene: .

CDR3 protein: CASSKTRDRREKLFF
CDR3 DNA: TGTGCCAGCAGCAAGACCCGGGACAGGAGGGAAAAACTGTTTTTT
V gene: TRBV2
J gene: TRBJ1-4
D gene: TRBD1

CDR3 protein: CASSARLQGIQETQYF
CDR3 DNA: TGTGCCAGCAGCGCGCGCTTACAGGGGATTCAAGAGACCCAGTACTTC
V gene: TRBV14
J gene: TRBJ2-5
D gene: TRBD1

CDR3 protein: CASSDGDTDTQYF
CDR3 DNA: TGTGCCAGCAGTGACGGGGACACAGATACGCAGTATTTT
V gene: TRBV6-1
J gene: TRBJ2-3
D gene: .

CDR3 protein: CASNSGSTDTQYF
CDR3 DNA: TGCGCCAGCAATAGCGGGAGCACAGATACGCAGTATTTT
V gene: TRBV5-1
J gene: TRBJ2-3
D gene: TRBD2